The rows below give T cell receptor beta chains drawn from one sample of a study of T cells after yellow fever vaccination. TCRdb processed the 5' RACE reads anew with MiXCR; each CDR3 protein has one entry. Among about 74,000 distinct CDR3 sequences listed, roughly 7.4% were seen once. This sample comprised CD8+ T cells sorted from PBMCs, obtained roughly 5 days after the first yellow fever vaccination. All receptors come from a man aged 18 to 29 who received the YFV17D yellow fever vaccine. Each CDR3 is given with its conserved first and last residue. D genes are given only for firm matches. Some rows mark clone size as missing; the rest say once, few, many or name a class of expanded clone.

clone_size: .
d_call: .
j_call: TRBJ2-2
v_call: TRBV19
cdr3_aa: CASSPQGPTGELFF
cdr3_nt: TGTGCCAGTAGTCCACAGGGCCCCACCGGGGAGCTGTTTTTT

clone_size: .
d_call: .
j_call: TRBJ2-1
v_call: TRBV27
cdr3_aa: CASSLSSGGRHNEQFF
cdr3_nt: TGTGCCAGCAGTTTATCGTCGGGGGGCCGCCACAATGAGCAGTTCTTC

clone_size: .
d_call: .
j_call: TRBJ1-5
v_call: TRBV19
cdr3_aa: CASEGDDQPQHF
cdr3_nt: TGTGCCAGTGAAGGAGACGATCAGCCCCAGCATTTT

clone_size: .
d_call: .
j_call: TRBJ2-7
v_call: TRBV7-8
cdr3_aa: CASSPGGAGLVYEQYF
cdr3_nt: TGTGCCAGCAGCCCTGGGGGGGCAGGTCTTGTTTACGAGCAGTACTTC

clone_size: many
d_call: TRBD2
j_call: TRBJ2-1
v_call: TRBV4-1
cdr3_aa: CASSQDSGGAGEQFF
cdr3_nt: TGCGCCAGCAGCCAAGATTCCGGGGGGGCCGGTGAGCAGTTCTTC

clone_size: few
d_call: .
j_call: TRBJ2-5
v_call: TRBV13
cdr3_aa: CASSFVGGQETQYF
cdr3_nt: TGTGCCAGCAGCTTCGTAGGCGGGCAAGAGACCCAGTACTTC

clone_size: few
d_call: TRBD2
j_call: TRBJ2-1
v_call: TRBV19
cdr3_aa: CASSRLLAGASNEQFF
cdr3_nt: TGTGCCAGTAGTAGACTTCTAGCGGGGGCCTCGAATGAGCAGTTCTTC

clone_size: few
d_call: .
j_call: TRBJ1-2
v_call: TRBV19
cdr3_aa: CASRTRSAGYTF
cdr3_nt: TGTGCCAGCCGGACGAGATCGGCGGGCTACACCTTC

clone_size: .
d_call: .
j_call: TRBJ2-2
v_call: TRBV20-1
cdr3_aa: CSARDRQLTGELFF
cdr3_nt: TGCAGTGCTAGAGATCGGCAGCTCACCGGGGAGCTGTTTTTT

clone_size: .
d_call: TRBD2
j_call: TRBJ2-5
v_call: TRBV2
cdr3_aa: CASRRLAGGKETQYF
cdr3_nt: TGTGCCAGCAGGAGGCTAGCGGGGGGAAAGGAGACCCAGTACTTC

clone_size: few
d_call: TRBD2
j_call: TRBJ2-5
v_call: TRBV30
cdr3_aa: CAWSVLAGIGETQYF
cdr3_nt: TGTGCCTGGAGTGTACTAGCGGGGATTGGGGAGACCCAGTACTTC

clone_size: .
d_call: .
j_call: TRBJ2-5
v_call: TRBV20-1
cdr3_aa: CSARPQQETQYF
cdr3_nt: TGCAGTGCTAGACCACAGCAAGAGACCCAGTACTTC

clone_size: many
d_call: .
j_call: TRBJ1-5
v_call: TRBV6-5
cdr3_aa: CASSSHTGLGQPQHF
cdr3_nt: TGTGCCAGCAGCTCACATACAGGGTTAGGGCAGCCCCAGCATTTT